These 2 T cell receptor beta chains share one sample of origin, sequenced in a study of T cells in localized non-small cell lung cancer. Method: immunoSEQ multiplex PCR; TCRdb's copy keeps in-frame clones and lacks some. The data hold under 40,000 clones, with around 84% observed a single time. Specimen: peripheral blood, collected before any cancer treatment. These receptors were obtained from a male donor at least 60 years old with stage II squamous cell lung carcinoma.

The V call is TRBV13, the J call TRBJ2-7; either TRBD1 or TRBD2 may supply D (5 bases each). Trimming took 5 bases from V and 7 from J, leaving 18 bases between them. The length of the CDR3 is 14 residues. CDR1 and CDR2 (germline): PRHDT, FYEKMQ (reference sequence). The CDR3 here is CASSPDRGSGEQYF. CDR3 bases: TGTGCCAGCAGCCCAGACAGAGGGAGTGGGGAGCAGTACTTC.

The gene calls are TRBV5-5 and TRBJ1-2; TRBD1 agrees at 8 bases. CDR1 is SGHKS and CDR2 is YYEKEE in the germline V gene (reference sequence). The length of the CDR3 is 14 residues. The J segment lost 5 bases and the V segment lost 5 bases, leaving 8 bases of the junction unmatched. CDR3 residues: CASSATGEGYGYTF. Here the CDR3 DNA reads TGTGCCAGCAGTGCGACAGGGGAGGGGTATGGCTACACCTTC. Filled out from reference TRBV5-5 and TRBJ1-2, the complete variable domain reads DAGVTQSPTHLIKTRGQQVTLRCSPISGHKSVSWYQQVLGQGPQFIFQYYEKEERGRGNFPDRFSARQFPNYSSELNVNALLLGDSALYLCASSATGEGYGYTFGSGTRLTVV.